Below, 7 T cell receptor beta chains from the same sample are listed, as sequenced in a study of shared clonotypes between healthy human individuals (dated by TCRdb to 2019 to 2021). Library method: the immunoSEQ multiplex PCR assay. TCRdb's version of the immuneACCESS table is confined to in-frame rearrangements and falls short of the full clone set. An unresolved V gene accounts for under half of the shortfall where checked; the remainder is of unknown origin. A total of approximately 650,000 clones appear in this sample, roughly 95% of them only once. The ten largest clones add up to around 0.11% of the sample. CD8 naive samples were obtained by positive selection for CCR7 among CD45RO-negative cells, yielding a CD45RA+CCR7+ population from which TemRA cells were excluded. The specimen sequenced was naive CD8+ T cells sorted from blood. Explained via the paper, the cell subset or site label denotes: CD45RA+CCR7+. Source of these receptors: a woman aged 25 to 39 in good health.

V gene TRBV5-1 combines with J gene TRBJ2-2, with D uncertain. Trimming shortened V by 4 bases and J by 0 bases, and 16 bases separated the two germline ends. CDR3 length: 17 residues. Germline-derived CDR1 and CDR2 are SGHRS and YFSETQ. CDR3 region: CASSLTHALSNTGELFF. For the CDR3, the DNA is TGCGCCAGCAGCCTTACCCACGCATTATCGAACACCGGGGAGCTGTTTTTT.

The genes are TRBV19 and TRBJ1-5; the match to TRBD1 covers 10 bases. Germline values: CDR1 LNHDA, CDR2 SQIVND (reference sequence). CDR3 length: 16 amino acids. V shed 7 bases, J shed 7 bases, and the junction held 13 bases outside the gene matches. The CDR3 loop reads CASTVYGGQGNQPQHF. In DNA form, the CDR3 reads TGTGCCAGTACTGTATATGGGGGACAGGGGAACCAGCCCCAGCATTTT.

The V gene is TRBV5-5, the J gene TRBJ1-1; no reliable D call. V was shortened by 0 bases and J by 4 bases, with 7 bases between the two germline ends. CDR1 is SGHKS and CDR2 is YYEKEE in the germline V gene (reference sequence). The CDR3 covers 13 residues. As DNA, the CDR3 is TGTGCCAGCAGCTTGGGAGTATTCACTGAAGCTTTCTTT. It translates to CASSLGVFTEAFF.

The chain joins TRBV5-6 to TRBJ1-2; weak D call: TRBD1 (5 bases). The germline V and J ends were trimmed by 0 bases and 0 bases, with 12 bases remaining between them. Germline values: CDR1 SGHDT, CDR2 YYEEEE. This CDR3 region has 16 residues. CDR3 coding DNA: TGTGCCAGCAGCTTGGTCCAGACAGAAGCTAACTATGGCTACACCTTC. It translates to CASSLVQTEANYGYTF.

The chain carries TRBV6-5 and TRBJ2-5; no clear D gene. The end of the DNA fits TRBJ2-7 better, so the J call may be wrong. Germline CDR1 and CDR2: MNHEY and SVGAGI. The CDR3 sequence is 14 residues long. The CDR3 coding sequence is TGTGCCAGCAGTTACTCGCACCCCTCCTACGAGCAGTACTTC. It encodes CASSYSHPSYEQYF.

Of note for this clone: Other DNA sequences in this sample translate to the same CDR3. The rearrangement joins TRBV13 to TRBJ2-7, with D perhaps matching TRBD2 (6 bases). CDR3 size: 14 residues. Germline V CDR1 and CDR2: PRHDT, FYEKMQ (reference sequence). The V gene lost 5 bases and the J gene lost 0 bases, with 11 bases spanning the gap. The CDR3 spells CASSLGLSSYEQYF. Here the CDR3 DNA reads TGTGCCAGCAGCCTGGGACTTAGCTCCTACGAGCAGTACTTC.

The gene calls are TRBV19 and TRBJ1-1; TRBD1 aligns across 8 bases. There are 15 residues in the CDR3. Trimming at V came to 1 base and at J to 1 base, leaving 2 bases not matched to a gene. In germline, CDR1 is LNHDA, CDR2 SQIVND (reference sequence). The CDR3 loop reads CASSIVDRANTEAFF. The DNA for the CDR3 is TGTGCCAGTAGTATAGTGGACAGGGCGAACACTGAAGCTTTCTTT.